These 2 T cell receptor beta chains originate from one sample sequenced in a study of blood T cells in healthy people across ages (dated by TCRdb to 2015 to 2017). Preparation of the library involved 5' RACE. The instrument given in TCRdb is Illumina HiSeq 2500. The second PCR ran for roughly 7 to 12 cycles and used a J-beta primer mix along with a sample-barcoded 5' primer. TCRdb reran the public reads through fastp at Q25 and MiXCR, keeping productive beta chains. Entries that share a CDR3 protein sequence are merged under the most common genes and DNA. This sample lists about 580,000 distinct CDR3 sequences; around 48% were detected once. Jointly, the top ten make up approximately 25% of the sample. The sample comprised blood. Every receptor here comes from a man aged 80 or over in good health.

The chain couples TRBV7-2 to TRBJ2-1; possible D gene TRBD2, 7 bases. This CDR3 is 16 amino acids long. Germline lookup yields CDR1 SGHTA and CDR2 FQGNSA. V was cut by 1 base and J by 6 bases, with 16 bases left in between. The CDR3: CASSLDLGGGINEQFF. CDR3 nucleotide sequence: TGTGCCAGCAGCTTAGACTTGGGCGGGGGCATCAATGAGCAGTTCTTC. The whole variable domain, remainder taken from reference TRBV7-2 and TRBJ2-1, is GAGVSQSPSNKVTEKGKDVELRCDPISGHTALYWYRQSLGQGLEFLIYFQGNSAPDKSGLPSDRFSAERTGGSVSTLTIQRTQQEDSAVYLCASSLDLGGGINEQFFGPGTRLTVL.

CDR3 bases: TGTGCCAGCAGACAGCCGGGAGGCTCCTACAATGAGCAGTTCTTC. Its protein product is CASRQPGGSYNEQFF. The rearrangement uses TRBV6-2 or TRBV6-3 and TRBJ2-1; TRBD2 agrees at 7 bases. The CDR3 contains 15 residues. V lost 6 bases, J lost 0 bases, and 5 bases stayed unmatched. CDR1 is MNHEY and CDR2 is SVGEGT in the germline V gene.